One T cell receptor (beta chain) is described in this entry. This sample stems from a study of blood T cell repertoires in COVID-19. Sequencing was performed with immunoSEQ multiplex PCR; in TCRdb, only in-frame clones are kept and a portion is missing. Altogether 200,000 to 300,000 clones are present, around nine tenths being singletons, with the ten largest covering about 10%. The CDR3 runs 16 residues. Germline V CDR1 and CDR2: SGHAT, FQNNGV. The V and J ends lost 3 bases and 2 bases, in that order; junction bases with no gene match: 4. The chain uses TRBV11-2 and TRBJ2-7, with 13 bases matching TRBD2. This clonotype originated in a man aged 40-55 years who had recovered from COVID-19. Sequencing input: peripheral blood. CDR3 nucleotides: TGTGCCAGCAGCTTTACTAGCGGGGGGGTACCCTACGAGCAGTACTTC. It codes for CASSFTSGGVPYEQYF. Full variable domain (missing parts from reference TRBV11-2 and TRBJ2-7): EAGVAQSPRYKIIEKRQSVAFWCNPISGHATLYWYQQILGQGPKLLIQFQNNGVVDDSQLPKDRFSAERLKGVDSTLKIQPAKLEDSAVYLCASSFTSGGVPYEQYFGPGTRLTVT.